Detailed here is one TCR beta chain. The antigen remains undetermined. This specimen belongs to a study of long-term antiretroviral therapy in people with HIV. Study-level findings and limits: Narrower CDR3 length ranges marked HIV repertoires relative to controls.

Running of the v3.0 immunoSEQ assay took place at survey level. Sequenced by immunoSEQ multiplex PCR; TCRdb stores in-frame clones only, minus some. The sample has about 29,000 clones; approximately 85% are singletons. The CDR3 loop spans 13 amino acids. V lost 2 bases and J 4 bases, leaving 8 bases between the germline ends. Germline V gene lookup returns CDR1 MDHEN and CDR2 SYDVKM. The sample in question was unsorted PBMCs, obtained 2.9 years after starting antiretroviral therapy. The chain has TRBV28 and TRBJ2-5; D ambiguous. The source is a man aged 45-60 years with HIV. The CDR3 coding sequence is TGTGCCAGCAGTTTAAACCCTGGAGAGACCCAGTACTTC. Protein product: CASSLNPGETQYF.